This passage covers 16 T cell receptor beta chains from one sample sequenced in a study of blood T cell repertoires in COVID-19. Data came from immunoSEQ multiplex PCR; TCRdb stores just in-frame clones and leaves some out. Among more than 250,000 clones listed, 89% were seen once. The sample consisted of peripheral blood. These receptor sequences come from a man aged 18 to 29 who had recovered from COVID-19.

V gene TRBV4-1 combines with J gene TRBJ2-7, with 9 nucleotides matching TRBD2. Germline V gives CDR1 MGHRA, CDR2 YSYEKL. The CDR3 extends over 14 amino acids. V was clipped by 1 base and J by 3 bases; unmatched bases: 1. The CDR3 sequence is CASSQASGIYEQYF. The DNA of the CDR3 is TGCGCCAGCAGCCAAGCTAGCGGGATCTACGAGCAGTACTTC.

The CDR3 here is CASSEIREYEQYF. In DNA, the CDR3 is TGTGCCAGCAGTGAAATCCGGGAATACGAGCAGTACTTC. The V and J genes are TRBV6-1 and TRBJ2-7, with D possibly TRBD2 on 5 matching bases. Trimming removed 2 bases from V and 4 bases from J, with 9 bases in between. Germline V gives CDR1 MNHNS, CDR2 SASEGT. This CDR3 is 13 amino acids long.

The rearrangement joins TRBV6-5 to TRBJ1-2; TRBD1 matches 7 bases. Germline CDR1 is MNHEY and CDR2 is SVGAGI. V lost 6 bases and J lost 6; bases outside the gene matches: 4. The CDR3 length is 12 residues. The CDR3 DNA reads as TGTGCCAGCAGCCGAGGGACAGATGGCTACACCTTC. Translating it yields CASSRGTDGYTF.

DNA of the CDR3: TGTGCCAGCAGCTTAGCGAGGGTCAATAATGAAAAACTGTTTTTT. It specifies CASSLARVNNEKLFF. V and J are TRBV7-2 and TRBJ1-4; D remains ambiguous. The CDR3 has 15 residues. The V gene's germline CDR1 is SGHTA and CDR2 FQGNSA. Trimming pared 0 bases from V and 4 bases from J, leaving 9 bases between.

The chain has TRBV7-9 and TRBJ2-7; the D gene is possibly TRBD2 (8 bases). The CDR3 sequence is 11 residues long. Germline V lookup: CDR1 SEHNR, CDR2 FQNEAQ (reference sequence). The CDR3 protein is CSGSSGGEQYF. The CDR3 DNA sequence: TGTAGCGGGAGCTCAGGGGGCGAGCAGTACTTC.

The rearrangement uses TRBV27 and TRBJ2-5, with TRBD1 matching 7 bases. Germline V CDR1 and CDR2: MNHEY, SMNVEV (reference sequence). The CDR3 spans 16 residues. After removal of 4 bases from V and 5 bases from J, the junction contained 13 bases not matched to a gene. CDR3 coding DNA: TGTGCCAGCAGTTCCCCCGCCACAGGGGCAATGGAGACCCAGTACTTC. This translates into CASSSPATGAMETQYF.

The J gene is TRBJ2-7, the V gene TRBV4-1, with D possibly TRBD2 on 5 matching bases. CDR3 length equals 16 residues. V gave up 0 bases and J gave up 2 bases, with 14 bases separating them. Looked up from germline, CDR1 is MGHRA and CDR2 is YSYEKL. This CDR3 reads CASSQDPLAPAYEQYF. DNA of the CDR3: TGCGCCAGCAGCCAAGATCCCCTAGCTCCCGCCTACGAGCAGTACTTC.

The chain combines TRBV27 with TRBJ1-1; weak D call: TRBD1 (5 bases). Germline V lookup: CDR1 MNHEY, CDR2 SMNVEV (reference sequence). The CDR3 extends over 14 amino acids. The V gene lost 3 bases and the J gene lost 4 bases, with 12 bases spanning the gap. This CDR3 is CASSFKGSATEAFF. CDR3 nucleotides: TGTGCCAGCAGTTTTAAGGGGTCAGCCACTGAAGCTTTCTTT.

This clone occurred once. J is TRBJ1-1 and V is TRBV27; the D gene is possibly TRBD1 (5 bases). Germline loops: CDR1 MNHEY, CDR2 SMNVEV (reference sequence). Trimming removed 6 bases at V and 0 bases at J, with 14 bases between. The CDR3 consists of 15 residues. The CDR3: CASRRGVGMNTEAFF. DNA of the CDR3: TGTGCCAGCAGGCGGGGCGTCGGGATGAACACTGAAGCTTTCTTT.

The genes are TRBV11-2 and TRBJ2-1; D perhaps matches TRBD1 (5 bases). V dropped 0 bases and J dropped 3 bases, with 9 bases sitting between them. The CDR3 loop spans 15 amino acids. Germline V lookup: CDR1 SGHAT, CDR2 FQNNGV. CDR3 bases: TGTGCCAGCAGCTTAGAAGGCAGGGTCTACAATGAGCAGTTCTTC. Protein sequence: CASSLEGRVYNEQFF.

V is TRBV14 and J is TRBJ1-2; TRBD1 agrees at 8 bases. The trim removed 2 bases at V and 5 bases at J, leaving 4 bases unmatched. The CDR3 spans 14 residues. Germline values: CDR1 SGHDN, CDR2 FVKESK. Written as DNA, the CDR3 is TGTGCCAGCAGCCAACTACAGGGGGAGTATGGCTACACCTTC. Translated: CASSQLQGEYGYTF. The full variable domain, its missing parts supplied by reference TRBV14 and TRBJ1-2, is EAGVTQFPSHSVIEKGQTVTLRCDPISGHDNLYWYRRVMGKEIKFLLHFVKESKQDESGMPNNRFLAERTGGTYSTLKVQPAELEDSGVYFCASSQLQGEYGYTFGSGTRLTVV.

The chain recombines TRBV29-1 with TRBJ1-4; TRBD1 aligns across 9 bases. The CDR3 covers 13 residues. V lost 7 bases to trimming and J lost 5 bases; unmatched junction nucleotides: 5. Looked up from germline, CDR1 is SQVTM and CDR2 is ANQGSEA. Here the CDR3 reads CSALTGGNEKLFF. The CDR3 coding sequence is TGCAGCGCATTGACAGGGGGAAATGAAAAACTGTTTTTT. Full variable domain (remainder filled in from reference TRBV29-1 and TRBJ1-4): SAVISQKPSRDICQRGTSLTIQCQVDSQVTMMFWYRQQPGQSLTLIATANQGSEATYESGFVIDKFPISRPNLTFSTLTVSNMSPEDSSIYLCSALTGGNEKLFFGSGTQLSVL.

J is TRBJ2-1 and V is TRBV24-1; 8 positions match TRBD2. Germline CDR1 reads KGHDR; CDR2 reads SFDVKD. The CDR3 is 13 amino acids. V shed 5 bases and J 9 bases; nucleotides not matched to a gene: 5. The CDR3 coding sequence is TGTGCCACCAGTGGCCTAGCGGGTGGTGAGCAGTTCTTC. Translating gives CATSGLAGGEQFF.

Only one count was recorded for this clone. The chain uses TRBV9 and TRBJ1-3; a possible D gene is TRBD1 (5 bases). CDR1 and CDR2 (germline): SGDLS, YYNGEE. The V gene lost 4 bases and the J gene lost 0 bases, with 17 bases spanning the gap. This CDR3 is 17 amino acids long. The CDR3 region is CASSSGGGLNSGNTIYF. The CDR3 DNA is TGTGCCAGCAGCTCTGGGGGAGGGCTAAACTCTGGAAACACCATATATTTT.

Only a few counts were recorded for this clone. The chain combines TRBV27 with TRBJ2-2, with TRBD2 as a possible D gene (6 bases). CDR1 and CDR2 from the germline V gene are MNHEY and SMNVEV (reference sequence). Deletions cut 4 bases from V and 0 bases from J, with 6 bases between. The CDR3 spans 14 residues. The CDR3 nucleotides read TGTGCCAGCAGTTCGGGAGCGAACACCGGGGAGCTGTTTTTT. It yields the protein CASSSGANTGELFF.

Written as DNA, the CDR3 is TGTGCCAGCAGTTCCCAAACAGGGGGGGACACTGAAGCTTTCTTT. This codes for CASSSQTGGDTEAFF. The V gene is TRBV6-2 or TRBV6-3, the J gene TRBJ1-1; TRBD1 matches at 8 bases. Germline V gene sequence: CDR1 MNHEY, CDR2 SVGEGT. The J segment lost 3 bases and the V segment lost 4 bases, leaving 7 bases of the junction unmatched. CDR3 length: 15 amino acids.